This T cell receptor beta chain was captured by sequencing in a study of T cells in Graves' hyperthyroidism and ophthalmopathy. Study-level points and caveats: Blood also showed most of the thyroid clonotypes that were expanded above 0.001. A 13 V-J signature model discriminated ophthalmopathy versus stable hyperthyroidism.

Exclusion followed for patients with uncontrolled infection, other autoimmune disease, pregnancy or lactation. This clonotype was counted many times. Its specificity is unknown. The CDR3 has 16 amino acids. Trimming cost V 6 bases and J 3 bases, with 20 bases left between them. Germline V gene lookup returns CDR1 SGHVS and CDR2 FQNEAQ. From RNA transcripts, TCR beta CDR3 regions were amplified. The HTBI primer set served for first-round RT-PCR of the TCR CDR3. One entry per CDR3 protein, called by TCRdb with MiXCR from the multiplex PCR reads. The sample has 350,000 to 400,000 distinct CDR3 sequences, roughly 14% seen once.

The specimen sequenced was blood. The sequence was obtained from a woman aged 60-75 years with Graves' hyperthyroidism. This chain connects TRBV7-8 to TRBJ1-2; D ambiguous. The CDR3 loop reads CASSSPVQGPYYGYTF. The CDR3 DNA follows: TGTGCCAGCAGTAGCCCCGTGCAAGGGCCCTACTATGGCTACACCTTC. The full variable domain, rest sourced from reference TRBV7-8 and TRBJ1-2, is GAGVSQSPRYKVAKRGQDVALRCDPISGHVSLFWYQQALGQGPEFLTYFQNEAQLDKSGLPSDRFFAERPEGSVSTLKIQRTQQEDSAVYLCASSSPVQGPYYGYTFGSGTRLTVV.